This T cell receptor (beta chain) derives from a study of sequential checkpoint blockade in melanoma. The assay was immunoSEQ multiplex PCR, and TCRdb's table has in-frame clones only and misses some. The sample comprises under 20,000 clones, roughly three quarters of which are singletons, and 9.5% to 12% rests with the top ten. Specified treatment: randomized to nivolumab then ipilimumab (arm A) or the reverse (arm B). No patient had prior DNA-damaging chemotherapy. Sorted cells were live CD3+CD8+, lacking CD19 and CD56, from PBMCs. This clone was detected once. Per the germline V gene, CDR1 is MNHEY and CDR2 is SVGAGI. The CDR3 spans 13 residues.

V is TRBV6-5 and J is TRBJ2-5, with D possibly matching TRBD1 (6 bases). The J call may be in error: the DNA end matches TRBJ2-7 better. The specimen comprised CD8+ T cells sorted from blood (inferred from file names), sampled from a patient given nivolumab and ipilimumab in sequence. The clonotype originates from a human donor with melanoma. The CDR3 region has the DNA TGTGCCAGCCAGGCAGGGGCGTCATCCGAGCAGTACTTC. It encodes CASQAGASSEQYF.